This is a list of T cell receptor beta chains from one sample in a study of sequential checkpoint blockade in melanoma. Measured with immunoSEQ multiplex PCR; TCRdb has only the in-frame clones, and not every one. The repertoire holds approximately 2,300 clones, with under 30% as singletons. The starting material was tumor tissue (inferred from file names), obtained from a patient given nivolumab and ipilimumab in sequence. These receptor sequences come from a human donor with melanoma. Each CDR3 is given with its conserved first and last residue. A D gene is named only where the DNA matches it firmly. Only part of the rows carry a size: once, few, many, or a class if the clone is expanded.

>medium-sized|TRBJ2-5|TRBV9|-
CASSTREGEETQYF
TGTGCCAGCAGCACCAGGGAAGGCGAAGAGACCCAGTACTTC
>medium-sized|TRBJ2-7|TRBV9|TRBD2
CASSPRGGLTYEQYF
TGTGCCAGCAGCCCTCGGGGGGGGTTGACCTACGAGCAGTACTTC
>medium-sized|TRBJ2-3|TRBV11-3|TRBD1
CASSLEPGQGFTDTQYF
TGTGCCAGCAGCTTGGAACCGGGACAGGGATTCACAGATACGCAGTATTTT
>-|TRBJ1-2|TRBV28|-
CASRGQISGYTF
TGTGCCAGCAGAGGACAGATCTCCGGCTACACCTTC
>many|TRBJ2-7|TRBV11-3|TRBD2
CASSLRGVLNEQYF
TGTGCCAGCAGCTTACGGGGGGTGCTTAACGAGCAGTACTTC
>medium-sized|TRBJ2-1|TRBV11-3|TRBD2
CASSIGTSGYNEQFF
TGTGCCAGCAGCATCGGGACTAGCGGTTACAATGAGCAGTTCTTC
>-|TRBJ2-7|TRBV14|-
CASSPGNLEQYF
TGTGCCAGCAGCCCAGGCAATTTGGAGCAGTACTTC
>-|TRBJ2-1|TRBV6-1|TRBD2
CASSEAPLAGDLFF
TGTGCCAGCAGTGAAGCTCCCTTGGCGGGAGATTTGTTCTTC
>medium-sized|TRBJ1-1|TRBV11-3|-
CASSQLRMNTEAFF
TGTGCCAGCAGCCAGCTGCGCATGAACACTGAAGCTTTCTTT
>medium-sized|TRBJ2-2|TRBV11-3|-
CASSLAMGQATGELFF
TGTGCCAGCAGCTTGGCCATGGGACAAGCCACCGGGGAGCTGTTTTTT
>-|TRBJ1-3|TRBV19|-
CASSISLGGLRDLSGNTIYF
TGTGCCAGTAGTATATCCTTGGGAGGGCTCCGGGACCTCTCTGGAAACACCATATATTTT
>-|TRBJ1-1|TRBV12-5|-
CAKGRRGTEAFF
TGTGCCAAAGGGCGGAGGGGAACTGAAGCTTTCTTT
>few|TRBJ2-7|TRBV28|TRBD1
CASTIPGQGFPSSF
TGTGCCAGCACGATTCCGGGACAGGGGTTTCCGTCGAGCTTC
>-|TRBJ2-7|TRBV19|-
CASSRQQGSYEQYF
TGTGCCAGTAGTAGGCAACAGGGTTCCTACGAGCAGTACTTC
>medium-sized|TRBJ2-7|TRBV11-3|TRBD2
CASSLVGGSIQFAYEQYF
TGTGCCAGCAGCTTAGTAGGCGGGAGTATCCAATTTGCCTACGAGCAGTACTTC
>few|TRBJ2-7|TRBV28|-
CASSLFGGPGTYEQYF
TGTGCCAGCAGTTTATTCGGCGGGCCAGGTACCTACGAGCAGTACTTC
>medium-sized|TRBJ2-2|TRBV11-3|-
CASSPEGKGAGELFF
TGTGCCAGCAGCCCCGAGGGCAAAGGCGCCGGGGAGCTGTTTTTT
>-|TRBJ1-5|TRBV28|TRBD1
CASFTDSDRRLSAEHF
TGTGCCAGCTTTACGGACTCGGACAGGCGCTTATCAGCCGAGCATTTT
>medium-sized|TRBJ1-2|TRBV11-3|-
CASSPEVVAGYGYTF
TGTGCCAGCAGCCCAGAGGTGGTGGCTGGATATGGCTACACCTTC
>-|TRBJ2-7|TRBV29-1|TRBD2
CSGTSGRAFPYEQYF
TGCAGCGGGACTAGCGGGAGGGCCTTCCCCTACGAGCAGTACTTC
>many|TRBJ2-7|TRBV11-3|-
CASSSEHGTFGSYEQYF
TGTGCCAGCAGCTCGGAGCACGGGACTTTCGGCTCCTACGAGCAGTACTTC
>-|TRBJ1-2|TRBV6-8|-
CASTKGLNYGYTF
TGTGCCAGCACCAAGGGATTAAACTATGGCTACACCTTC
>-|TRBJ1-2|TRBV6-8|-
CATSDEGGGGYTF
TGTGCCACCAGTGATGAGGGGGGAGGCGGCTACACCTTC
>-|TRBJ2-1|TRBV28|-
CASSSTKPIGYNEQFF
TGTGCCAGCAGTTCTACAAAACCCATTGGCTACAATGAGCAGTTCTTC
>few|TRBJ1-2|TRBV28|-
CASSLRVGGGYTF
TGTGCCAGCAGTTTAAGGGTCGGGGGCGGCTACACCTTC
>many|TRBJ2-7|TRBV11-3|TRBD1
CASSLVPGQGGEQYF
TGTGCCAGCAGCTTGGTGCCGGGACAGGGGGGCGAGCAGTACTTC
>medium-sized|TRBJ2-1|TRBV11-3|-
CASSLVVSGHEQFF
TGTGCCAGCAGCTTAGTCGTGTCGGGCCATGAGCAGTTCTTC
>-|TRBJ2-6|TRBV28|-
CASSLWAPASGANVLTF
TGTGCCAGCAGTTTATGGGCGCCGGCTTCTGGGGCCAACGTCCTGACTTTC
>-|TRBJ2-3|TRBV6-8|TRBD2
CASSYLAGGKRATDTQYF
TGTGCCAGCAGTTACCTAGCGGGAGGTAAAAGGGCGACAGATACGCAGTATTTT
>-|TRBJ2-3|TRBV9|-
CASSPRTGEGQTYVDTQYF
TGTGCCAGCAGCCCCCGAACAGGTGAAGGACAAACCTACGTCGATACGCAGTATTTT
>many|TRBJ2-5|TRBV11-3|-
CASSLGQLRRETQYF
TGTGCCAGCAGCTTGGGACAACTCAGGCGAGAGACCCAGTACTTC
>medium-sized|TRBJ1-4|TRBV11-3|TRBD1
CASSSYGTGGNEKLFF
TGTGCCAGCAGCTCCTACGGGACAGGGGGCAATGAAAAACTGTTTTTT
>-|TRBJ2-5|TRBV6-8|-
CASSYSQTLDFETQYF
TGTGCCAGCAGTTACTCACAAACTCTAGATTTTGAGACCCAGTACTTC
>-|TRBJ2-1|TRBV28|-
CASSSPGAREQFF
TGTGCCAGCAGTTCACCTGGGGCCAGGGAGCAGTTCTTC
>medium-sized|TRBJ1-4|TRBV9|-
CASSLGLTGNEKLFF
TGTGCCAGCAGCCTCGGACTTACTGGGAATGAAAAACTGTTTTTT
>few|TRBJ2-1|TRBV6-8|TRBD2
CASTQGGLAGVHNEQFF
TGTGCCAGCACCCAGGGTGGTCTAGCGGGAGTCCACAATGAGCAGTTCTTC
>-|TRBJ2-4|TRBV19|TRBD2
CASSLAGNDKNIQYF
TGTGCCAGTAGTTTAGCGGGAAACGACAAAAACATTCAGTACTTC
>-|TRBJ1-3|TRBV6-8|TRBD1
CASLRDRSSGNTIYF
TGTGCCAGTTTGCGGGACAGGTCCTCTGGAAACACCATATATTTT
>-|TRBJ1-2|TRBV18|TRBD1
CASSPKMPGQGNGYTF
TGTGCCAGCTCACCAAAAATGCCGGGACAGGGGAATGGCTACACCTTC
>medium-sized|TRBJ2-3|TRBV11-3|-
CASSLIPGATDTQYF
TGTGCCAGCAGCTTGATTCCGGGGGCGACAGATACGCAGTATTTT
>once|TRBJ2-7|TRBV19|TRBD1
CASSSLPGQGAWEQYF
TGTGCCAGTAGTTCCCTACCGGGACAGGGGGCTTGGGAGCAGTACTTC
>few|TRBJ2-5|TRBV6-8|-
CASSHLVLQETQYF
TGTGCCAGCAGTCACCTAGTACTCCAAGAGACCCAGTACTTC
>medium-sized|TRBJ2-7|TRBV6-8|TRBD1
CASSAAGTGAYEQYF
TGTGCCAGCAGTGCGGCCGGGACAGGGGCGTACGAGCAGTACTTC
>few|TRBJ1-1|TRBV28|TRBD1
CASSWLALQGGETEAFF
TGTGCCAGCAGTTGGTTGGCCCTCCAGGGGGGTGAAACTGAAGCTTTCTTT
>few|TRBJ2-1|TRBV25-1|TRBD2
CASSPPAGGHYNEQFF
TGTGCCAGCAGTCCTCCGGCGGGAGGGCACTACAATGAGCAGTTCTTC
>-|TRBJ2-7|TRBV9|-
CASSERGGTYEQYF
TGTGCCAGCAGTGAACGGGGCGGGACATACGAGCAGTACTTC
>-|TRBJ2-2|TRBV29-1|TRBD2
CSVETKRGPTGELFF
TGCAGCGTTGAAACAAAGCGGGGGCCCACCGGGGAGCTGTTTTTT
>-|TRBJ2-7|TRBV18|-
CASSPPRAAAEQYF
TGTGCCAGCTCACCACCGAGGGCCGCCGCCGAGCAGTACTTC
>-|TRBJ2-1|TRBV12-5|TRBD2
CASGEGTSGDNEQFF
TGTGCTAGTGGGGAGGGGACTAGCGGGGACAATGAGCAGTTCTTC
>-|TRBJ2-7|TRBV18|-
CASSPGGSGSYEQYF
TGTGCCAGCTCACCCGGGGGTTCGGGCTCCTACGAGCAGTACTTC
>-|TRBJ1-4|TRBV28|-
CASSLPGINEKLFF
TGTGCCAGCAGTTTACCGGGGATTAATGAAAAACTGTTTTTT
>-|TRBJ2-7|TRBV6-8|TRBD2
CASTPVGTRSEQYF
TGTGCCAGCACCCCCGTTGGGACTAGAAGCGAGCAGTACTTC
>few|TRBJ1-2|TRBV6-1|-
CASSEAGNYGYTF
TGTGCCAGCAGTGAAGCAGGGAACTATGGCTACACCTTC
>few|TRBJ1-2|TRBV25-1|TRBD1
CASSEGQGALGYTF
TGTGCCAGCAGTGAGGGACAGGGGGCGCTTGGCTACACCTTC
>medium-sized|TRBJ2-5|TRBV11-3|TRBD2
CASSLVTSGQETQYF
TGTGCCAGCAGCTTAGTAACTAGCGGGCAAGAGACCCAGTACTTC